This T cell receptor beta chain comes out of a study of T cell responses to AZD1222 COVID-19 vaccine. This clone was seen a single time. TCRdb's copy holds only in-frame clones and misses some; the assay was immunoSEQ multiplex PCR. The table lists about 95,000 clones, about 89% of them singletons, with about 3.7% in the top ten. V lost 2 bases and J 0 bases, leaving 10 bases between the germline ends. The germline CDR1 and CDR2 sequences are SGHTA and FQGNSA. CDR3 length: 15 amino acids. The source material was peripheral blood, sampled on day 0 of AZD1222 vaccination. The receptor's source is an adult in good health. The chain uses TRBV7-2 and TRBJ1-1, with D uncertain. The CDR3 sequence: CASSLSGIMNTEAFF. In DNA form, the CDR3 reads TGTGCCAGCAGCTTATCGGGGATTATGAACACTGAAGCTTTCTTT.